The sequence of this T cell receptor beta chain was determined in a study of cytomegalovirus exposure and HLA in healthy donors. Background on the study: Of the donors genotyped, some 400 in all, about 80% fell in the Caucasian-associated ancestry cluster.

With 60 Vbeta and 13 Jbeta primers, the PCR was carried out. Clones were read by immunoSEQ multiplex PCR, and TCRdb kept only the in-frame ones, dropping some. The data show a few hundred thousand clones, roughly 91% seen once. For this clone: What it recognizes is unknown.

V was pared by 4 bases and J by 7 bases, with 10 bases between. Germline assignment: CDR1 SEHNR and CDR2 FQNEAQ (reference sequence). CDR3 size: 12 residues. Findings and caveats of the study: Indistinguishable V segments, including TRBV6-2 and TRBV6-3, were excluded. The authors considered a cluster of highly shared sequence variants likely to be a sequencing artifact.

The TCR comes from a woman younger than 30 in good health and CMV-seronegative. The sample consisted of PBMCs. The chain is built from TRBV7-9 and TRBJ1-1; D is uncertain. CDR3 nucleotide sequence: TGTGCCAGCAGCTGGGAGGTGGGTGAAGCTTTCTTT. Its protein is CASSWEVGEAFF.